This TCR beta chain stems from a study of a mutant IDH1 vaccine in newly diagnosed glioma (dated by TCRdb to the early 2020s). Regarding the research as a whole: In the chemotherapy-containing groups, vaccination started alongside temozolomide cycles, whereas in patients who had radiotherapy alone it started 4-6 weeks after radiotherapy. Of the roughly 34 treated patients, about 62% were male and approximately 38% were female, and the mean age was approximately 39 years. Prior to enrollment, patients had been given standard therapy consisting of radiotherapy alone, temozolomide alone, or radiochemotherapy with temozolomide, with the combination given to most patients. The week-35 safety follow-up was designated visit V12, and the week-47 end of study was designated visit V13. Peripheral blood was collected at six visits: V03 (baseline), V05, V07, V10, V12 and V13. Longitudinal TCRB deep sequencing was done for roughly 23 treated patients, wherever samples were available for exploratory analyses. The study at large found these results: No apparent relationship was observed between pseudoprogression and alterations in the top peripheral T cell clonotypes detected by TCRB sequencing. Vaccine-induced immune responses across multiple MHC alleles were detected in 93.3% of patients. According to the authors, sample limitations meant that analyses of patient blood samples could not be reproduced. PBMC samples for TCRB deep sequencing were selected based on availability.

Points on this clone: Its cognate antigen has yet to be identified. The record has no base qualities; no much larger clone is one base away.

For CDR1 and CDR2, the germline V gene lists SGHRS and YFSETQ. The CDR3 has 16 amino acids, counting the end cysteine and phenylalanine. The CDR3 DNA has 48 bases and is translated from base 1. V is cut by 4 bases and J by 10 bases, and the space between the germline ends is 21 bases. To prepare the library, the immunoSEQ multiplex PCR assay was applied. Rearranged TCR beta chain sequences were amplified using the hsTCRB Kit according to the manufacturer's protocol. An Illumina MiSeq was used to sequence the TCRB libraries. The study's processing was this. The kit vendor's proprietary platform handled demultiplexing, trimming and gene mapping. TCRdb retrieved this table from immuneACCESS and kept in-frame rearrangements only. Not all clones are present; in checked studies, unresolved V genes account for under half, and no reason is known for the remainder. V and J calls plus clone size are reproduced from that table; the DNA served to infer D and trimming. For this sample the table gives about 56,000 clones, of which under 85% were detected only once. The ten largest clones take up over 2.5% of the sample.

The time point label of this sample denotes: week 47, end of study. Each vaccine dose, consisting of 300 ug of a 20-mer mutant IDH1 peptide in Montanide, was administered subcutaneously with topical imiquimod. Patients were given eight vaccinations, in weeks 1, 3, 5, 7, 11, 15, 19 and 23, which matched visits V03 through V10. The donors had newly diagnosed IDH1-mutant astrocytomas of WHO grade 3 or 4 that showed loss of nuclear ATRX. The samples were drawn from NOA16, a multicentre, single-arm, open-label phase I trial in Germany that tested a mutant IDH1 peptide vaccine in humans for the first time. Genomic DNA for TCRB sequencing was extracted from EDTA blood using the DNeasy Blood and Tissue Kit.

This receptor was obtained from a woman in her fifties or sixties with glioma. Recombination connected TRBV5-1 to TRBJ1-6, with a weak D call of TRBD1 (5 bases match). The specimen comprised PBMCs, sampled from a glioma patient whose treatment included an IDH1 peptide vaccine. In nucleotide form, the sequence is TGCGCCAGCAGCGAACGGGGAATTGGGGGTGGATCACCCCTCCACTTT. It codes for CASSERGIGGGSPLHF.